These 28 T cell receptor beta chains share one sample of origin, sequenced in a study of shared clonotypes between healthy human individuals. The assay was immunoSEQ multiplex PCR, and TCRdb's table has in-frame clones only and misses some. Of approximately 980,000 clones in the sample, about 80% were seen once. Sequenced input: memory CD4+ T cells sorted from blood. Subset defined: CD45RA-negative fraction. These receptor sequences come from a man aged 18-30 years in good health.

This chain uses TRBV28 with TRBJ2-1; D remains ambiguous. The ends were cut back, 6 bases at V and 5 bases at J, with 8 bases in the middle. CDR3 length: 12 amino acids. Germline V CDR1 and CDR2: MDHEN, SYDVKM. The CDR3 bases are TGTGCCAGCAGCCCGTTCGACAATGAGCAGTTCTTC. Protein: CASSPFDNEQFF.

The chain has TRBV10-3 and TRBJ1-1; 7 nucleotides align to TRBD1. Looked up from germline, CDR1 is ENHRY and CDR2 is SYGVKD. V trimming: 2 bases; J trimming: 1 base; junction bases outside the gene matches: 10. CDR3 size: 17 residues. CDR3 protein: CAISETTGRGSNTEAFF. DNA for the CDR3: TGTGCCATCAGTGAGACGACAGGGAGGGGGTCGAACACTGAAGCTTTCTTT.

The chain employs TRBV5-1 and TRBJ2-5; 7 bases fit TRBD2. Germline loops: CDR1 SGHRS, CDR2 YFSETQ. V gave up 4 bases and J gave up 3 bases; unmatched junction bases: 6. The CDR3 extends over 14 amino acids. CDR3 loop: CASSSLSGKETQYF. CDR3 coding DNA: TGCGCCAGCAGCAGCCTGAGCGGGAAAGAGACCCAGTACTTC.

The genes are TRBV10-3 and TRBJ2-2, with 12 bases that match TRBD2. Germline values: CDR1 ENHRY, CDR2 SYGVKD. Unmatched junction bases numbered 9, after V lost 7 bases and J lost 0 bases. There are 18 residues in the CDR3. The CDR3 here is CAIKGGTSGFANTGELFF. The DNA for the CDR3 is TGTGCCATCAAGGGGGGGACTAGCGGGTTTGCGAACACCGGGGAGCTGTTTTTT.

The chain couples TRBV29-1 to TRBJ2-5; 7 bases are a match to TRBD1. The closer fit of TRBJ2-7 to the DNA end suggests the J call may be wrong. The germline V gene has CDR1 SQVTM and CDR2 ANQGSEA. The CDR3 has 15 residues. The CDR3, as DNA: TGCAGCGTTGAATTGGAGGCAGGGGGTGGATACGAGCAGTACTTC. Translated, it gives CSVELEAGGGYEQYF.

The chain has TRBV6-4 and TRBJ2-3; tentative D call: TRBD2 (7 bases). Germline V gene data show CDR1 as MRHNA and CDR2 as SNTAGT. The V and J ends lost 8 bases and 2 bases respectively, with 17 bases between them. This CDR3 is 15 amino acids long. CDR3 bases: TGTGCCAGCCCCCATTCGGGGGGCCCCACAGATACGCAGTATTTT. The encoded protein is CASPHSGGPTDTQYF.

The V and J genes are TRBV5-1 and TRBJ2-2; 8 bases line up with TRBD2. V lost 4 bases and J lost 5; bases outside the gene matches: 7. The CDR3 loop spans 15 amino acids. From germline, CDR1 is SGHRS and CDR2 YFSETQ. The CDR3 reads CASSPGREGTGELFF. The CDR3 DNA sequence: TGCGCCAGCAGCCCCGGGAGGGAAGGGACCGGGGAGCTGTTTTTT.

The gene calls are TRBV6-1 and TRBJ1-2, with D maybe TRBD1 (6 bases). With 4 bases removed from V and 4 bases from J, the gap between germline ends came to 10 bases. Looked up from germline, CDR1 is MNHNS and CDR2 is SASEGT. The CDR3 length is 13 residues. In nucleotides, the CDR3 is TGTGCCAGCAGTGCCGGGACATTCTATGGCTACACCTTC. Translation: CASSAGTFYGYTF.

This clone occurred a few times. The chain couples TRBV6-1 to TRBJ1-1; perhaps TRBD1 as D (6 bases). V was pared by 10 bases and J by 2 bases, with 14 bases between. The CDR3 length is 13 residues. In germline, CDR1 is MNHNS, CDR2 SASEGT. The CDR3 DNA sequence: TGTGCCACTAGGCGGGGGGCCAACACTGAAGCTTTCTTT. Protein sequence: CATRRGANTEAFF.

The V call is TRBV2, the J call TRBJ1-5; 9 positions agree with TRBD1. The junction had 6 bases not matched to a gene; V was cut back by 3 bases and J by 9 bases. This CDR3 is built from 14 residues. Germline-derived CDR1 and CDR2 are SNHLY and FYNNEI. The CDR3 loop reads CASSETGGERPQHF. CDR3 in DNA: TGTGCCAGCAGTGAGACAGGGGGGGAAAGGCCCCAGCATTTT.

This chain connects TRBV10-3 to TRBJ2-2; D might be TRBD1 (6 bases). V lost 0 bases, J lost 1 base, and 9 bases lay in between. The V gene's germline CDR1 is ENHRY and CDR2 SYGVKD. The CDR3 length is 16 residues. Here the CDR3 reads CAISESKTGNTGELFF. In DNA, the CDR3 is TGTGCCATCAGTGAGTCTAAGACAGGGAACACCGGGGAGCTGTTTTTT.

The rearrangement uses TRBV19 and TRBJ1-4; the match to TRBD1 covers 7 bases. J was trimmed by 7 bases and V by 7 bases; bases with no gene match: 9. There are 14 residues in the CDR3. CDR1 is LNHDA and CDR2 is SQIVND in the germline V gene (reference sequence). The CDR3 protein is CASTPGQVIEKLFF. As DNA, the CDR3 is TGTGCCAGTACTCCCGGACAGGTTATTGAAAAACTGTTTTTT.

The V call is TRBV4-1, the J call TRBJ2-1; TRBD2 matches 8 bases. This CDR3 comprises 17 residues. The junction had 9 bases not matched to a gene; V was cut back by 1 base and J by 4 bases. Germline values: CDR1 MGHRA, CDR2 YSYEKL. The CDR3 sequence: CASSQAMGSGVYNEQFF. The CDR3 coding sequence is TGCGCCAGCAGCCAAGCTATGGGTAGCGGGGTTTACAATGAGCAGTTCTTC.

The genes are TRBV7-2 and TRBJ2-3; D assignment may be TRBD1 or TRBD2 (5 bases each). V lost 5 bases and J 3 bases, leaving 12 bases between the germline ends. The germline gives CDR1 SGHTA, CDR2 FQGNSA. The CDR3 has 14 residues. The CDR3 sequence is CASSPSWGTDTQYF. CDR3 coding DNA: TGTGCCAGCAGCCCTTCGTGGGGGACAGATACGCAGTATTTT.

The rearrangement links TRBV19 to TRBJ1-5; 10 bases agree with TRBD1. Germline V gives CDR1 LNHDA, CDR2 SQIVND (reference sequence). This CDR3 is 17 amino acids long. The junction had 10 bases not matched to a gene; V was cut back by 3 bases and J by 5 bases. Here the CDR3 DNA reads TGTGCCAGTAGTATTGACTCCGGGACAGGGGCCCATCAGCCCCAGCATTTT. This codes for CASSIDSGTGAHQPQHF.

J is TRBJ2-7 and V is TRBV18, with D unclear. Germline lookup yields CDR1 KGHSH and CDR2 LQKENI. V was pared by 1 base and J by 2 bases, with 9 bases between. CDR3 length: 14 residues. The CDR3 coding sequence is TGTGCCAGCTCACCACGTGAAAAAACCTACGAGCAGTACTTC. Its protein is CASSPREKTYEQYF.

The chain carries TRBV18 and TRBJ1-2; TRBD1 is a possible D gene (5 bases). The germline CDR1 and CDR2 sequences are KGHSH and LQKENI. The CDR3 contains 13 residues. Between the trimmed V and J ends, which lost 6 bases and 8 bases, there was a span of 16 bases. This chain's CDR3 is CASSQGTGLGYTF. The CDR3 DNA follows: TGTGCCAGCTCCCAGGGAACCGGTCTAGGCTACACCTTC.

The V gene is TRBV5-1, the J gene TRBJ1-1; 9 positions match TRBD1. This CDR3 region has 16 residues. Germline loops: CDR1 SGHRS, CDR2 YFSETQ. The J segment lost 1 base and the V segment lost 4 bases, leaving 8 bases of the junction unmatched. CDR3 DNA sequence: TGCGCCAGCAGCGTACGGACAGGGGCCGGGAACACTGAAGCTTTCTTT. It codes for CASSVRTGAGNTEAFF.

The chain couples TRBV12-5 to TRBJ2-7, with no clear D. V was shortened by 0 bases and J by 6 bases, with 3 bases between the two germline ends. The CDR3 consists of 11 residues. Germline-derived CDR1 and CDR2 are LGHNT and FRNRAP. Here the CDR3 DNA reads TGTGCTAGTGGTTTGGTGACCGAGCAGTACTTC. Translation gives CASGLVTEQYF.

The rearrangement uses TRBV7-3 and TRBJ2-2; 8 bases map to TRBD1. CDR3 size: 14 residues. V was clipped by 8 bases and J by 5 bases; unmatched bases: 7. Germline V gives CDR1 SGHTA, CDR2 FQGTGA. The CDR3 loop is CASSETGDTGELFF. The CDR3 DNA reads as TGTGCCAGCTCGGAGACAGGGGATACCGGGGAGCTGTTTTTT.

This sequence joins TRBV4-1 and TRBJ2-1; 11 bases match TRBD2. Germline CDR1 MGHRA, CDR2 YSYEKL. The CDR3 runs to 17 residues. J lost 6 bases, V lost 1 base, and 8 bases had no gene match. CDR3 DNA sequence: TGCGCCAGCAGCCAAGGCGAAGGCCTAGCGGGGGGCAATGAGCAGTTCTTC. It encodes CASSQGEGLAGGNEQFF.

This chain links TRBV7-2 with TRBJ2-4, with no clear D. V was cut by 0 bases and J by 6 bases, with 9 bases left in between. CDR1 is SGHTA and CDR2 is FQGNSA in the germline V gene. The CDR3 extends over 14 amino acids. For the CDR3, the DNA is TGTGCCAGCAGCTTAGCTCTCACGGGAAACATTCAGTACTTC. Its protein product is CASSLALTGNIQYF. The full variable domain, its missing parts supplied by reference TRBV7-2 and TRBJ2-4, is GAGVSQSPSNKVTEKGKDVELRCDPISGHTALYWYRQSLGQGLEFLIYFQGNSAPDKSGLPSDRFSAERTGGSVSTLTIQRTQQEDSAVYLCASSLALTGNIQYFGAGTRLSVL.

This clone came up a few times. The chain combines TRBV6-1 with TRBJ1-6; the D is unclear. Germline CDR1 reads MNHNS; CDR2 reads SASEGT. The CDR3 length is 14 residues. Trimming shortened V by 7 bases and J by 3 bases, and 10 bases separated the two germline ends. CDR3 in DNA: TGTGCCAGCACCCTACTGAGCTATAATTCACCCCTCCACTTT. Translation gives CASTLLSYNSPLHF.

CDR3: CASSTGTGEYF. The CDR3 nucleotides are TGTGCCAGCAGTACCGGGACAGGGGAGTACTTC. This chain joins TRBV6-5 and TRBJ2-7; the match to TRBD1 covers 10 bases. Trimming at V came to 5 bases and at J to 11 bases, leaving 3 bases not matched to a gene. CDR1 is MNHEY and CDR2 is SVGAGI in the germline V gene. The CDR3 loop spans 11 amino acids.

About this clone itself: The junction differs from germline at one of its ends, possibly a read error. The same CDR3 also results from other DNA sequences found in this sample. The gene calls are TRBV29-1 and TRBJ1-1; D uncertain. CDR3 size: 12 residues. Germline CDR1 and CDR2: SQVTM and ANQGSEA. Written as DNA, the CDR3 is TGTAGCGTTGCAGCCAGGAACACTGAAGCTTTCTTT. Translation gives CSVAARNTEAFF. The variable domain in full, completed from reference TRBV29-1 and TRBJ1-1, reads SAVISQKPSRDICQRGTSLTIQCQVDSQVTMMFWYRQQPGQSLTLIATANQGSEATYESGFVIDKFPISRPNLTFSTLTVSNMSPEDSSIYLCSVAARNTEAFFGQGTRLTVV.

CDR3 in DNA: TGTGCCAGCAGCCGGGGGGGACAGTCCATTTACGAGCAGTACTTC. Translating gives CASSRGGQSIYEQYF. The chain combines TRBV5-8 with TRBJ2-7; tentatively, D is TRBD2 (8 bases). Deletions cut 4 bases from V and 4 bases from J, with 18 bases between. Germline V gene sequence: CDR1 SGHTS, CDR2 YDEGEE. The CDR3 extends over 15 amino acids.

This clone was seen a handful of times. The V call is TRBV19, the J call TRBJ2-7, with TRBD2 matching over 9 bases. CDR1 and CDR2 from the germline V gene are LNHDA and SQIVND (reference sequence). The V and J ends lost 9 bases and 3 bases, in that order; junction bases with no gene match: 18. The CDR3 length is 17 residues. The CDR3 DNA sequence: TGTGCCAGACCTCCGGGACTAGCTGGGGGGACCTACTACGAGCAGTACTTC. Amino acids: CARPPGLAGGTYYEQYF.

The rearrangement uses TRBV7-3 and TRBJ2-2; tentatively, D is TRBD2 (6 bases). Per germline, CDR1 SGHTA and CDR2 FQGTGA. Trimming cost V 2 bases and J 4 bases, with 14 bases left between them. This CDR3 region has 16 residues. CDR3 sequence reads: CASSLPGTGGTGELFF. CDR3 DNA sequence: TGTGCCAGCAGCTTACCGGGCACCGGGGGCACCGGGGAGCTGTTTTTT.